This record concerns one TCR beta chain sequence. Original data processing: Reference gene primer amplification yielded estimated nucleated cell counts. Produced via immunoSEQ multiplex PCR; TCRdb's table is partial and in-frame only. V, J and clone size are those of that table, while D and trimming were read from the DNA. The sample consists of 70,000 or so clones, around 78% of them appearing once. This entry is derived from a study of blood T cell repertoires in COVID-19. Study information: From the United States, Italy and Spain came samples of acute and convalescent COVID-19.

Trimming removed 6 bases from V and 2 bases from J; junction bases left unmatched: 10. The CDR3 consists of 16 residues. Germline V gives CDR1 LGHDT, CDR2 YNNKEL (reference sequence). The genes are TRBV3-1 (or the pseudogene TRBV3-2) and TRBJ2-5; the match to TRBD2 covers 9 bases. The source is a human donor in a cohort sampled during active COVID-19. The sequenced sample was peripheral blood. In DNA, the CDR3 is TGTGCCAGCAGAGGGGGACGGCGGGAGGGGCAAGAGACCCAGTACTTC. Its translation: CASRGGRREGQETQYF.